This note documents a single T cell receptor (beta chain) sequence. What it recognizes is unknown. 13 Jbeta primers and 60 Vbeta primers were used for the PCR. TCRdb keeps only in-frame clones here, not all; method: immunoSEQ multiplex PCR. This table holds about 120,000 clones, 75% found once. The germline CDR1 and CDR2 sequences are MDHEN and SYDVKM. The CDR3 sequence is 15 residues long. Trimming pared 2 bases from V and 4 bases from J, leaving 12 bases between. This entry belongs to a study of cytomegalovirus exposure and HLA in healthy donors. Study results and limitations: A later analysis showed HLA-associated TCR beta chains outstripping equally common others in clonal expansion. Cytomegalovirus-associated status was assigned to about 180 TCR beta chains.

Sequences were obtained from PBMCs. This receptor was obtained from a woman between 35 and 50 years old in good health and CMV-seropositive. V and J are TRBV28 and TRBJ1-5; perhaps TRBD1 as D (6 bases). The CDR3 is CASSLQGISNQPQHF. CDR3 DNA: TGTGCCAGCAGTTTACAGGGGATCAGTAATCAGCCCCAGCATTTT.